A single sample gave rise to the 14 T cell receptor beta chains below, sequenced in a study of shared clonotypes between healthy human individuals. Sequencing used immunoSEQ multiplex PCR; TCRdb keeps in-frame clones, though not all of them. The sample has hundreds of thousands of clones, roughly 91% seen once. The sequencing input was memory CD8+ T cells sorted from blood. As for subset: CD45RO+ cells pooled with CCR7-negative TemRA cells. All receptors derive from a man aged 18-30 years in good health.

This chain connects TRBV5-1 to TRBJ2-1, with 10 nucleotides matching TRBD1. Germline assignment: CDR1 SGHRS and CDR2 YFSETQ. This CDR3 comprises 16 residues. V shed 4 bases, J shed 0 bases, and the junction held 4 bases outside the gene matches. The CDR3 DNA reads as TGCGCCAGCAGCCCGGACAGGGGGAGCTCCTACAATGAGCAGTTCTTC. Protein sequence: CASSPDRGSSYNEQFF.

V gene TRBV6-1 combines with J gene TRBJ1-5, with 7 bases aligning to TRBD1. CDR3 length: 13 residues. J lost 3 bases, V lost 10 bases, and 6 bases had no gene match. Germline V lookup: CDR1 MNHNS, CDR2 SASEGT. CDR3 residues: CATEGQPNQPQHF. CDR3 DNA: TGTGCCACCGAGGGACAGCCCAATCAGCCCCAGCATTTT.

The gene calls are TRBV6-5 and TRBJ2-1; no firm D call. Trimming left V 0 bases short and J 0 bases short, with 6 bases between. CDR3 size: 15 residues. Germline V gives CDR1 MNHEY, CDR2 SVGAGI. The CDR3 DNA is TGTGCCAGCAGTTACTCACTTAGCTCCTACAATGAGCAGTTCTTC. Amino acid sequence: CASSYSLSSYNEQFF.

In nucleotides, the CDR3 is TGCGCCAGCAGCCACGGGACAGGGAACTACGAGCAGTACTTC. This encodes CASSHGTGNYEQYF. This rearrangement joins TRBV4-1 to TRBJ2-7; 9 nucleotides match TRBD1. The germline CDR1 and CDR2 sequences are MGHRA and YSYEKL. This CDR3 spans 14 amino acids. V lost 3 bases, J lost 3 bases, and 3 bases stayed unmatched.

The chain has TRBV7-6 and TRBJ1-1, with a tentative D call TRBD1 (6 bases). V was trimmed by 1 base and J by 5 bases, leaving 17 bases between them. Germline V gene lookup returns CDR1 SGHVS and CDR2 FNYEAQ. The length of the CDR3 is 16 residues. The CDR3, as DNA: TGTGCCAGCAGCTTAGAAAGCGATTCAGGGGAAACTGAAGCTTTCTTT. Translating it yields CASSLESDSGETEAFF. Complete variable domain (other parts from reference TRBV7-6 and TRBJ1-1): GAGVSQSPRYKVTKRGQDVALRCDPISGHVSLYWYRQALGQGPEFLTYFNYEAQQDKSGLPNDRFSAERPEGSISTLTIQRTEQRDSAMYRCASSLESDSGETEAFFGQGTRLTVV.

The V gene is TRBV30, the J gene TRBJ2-7, with D possibly being TRBD1 (6 bases). The germline V and J ends were trimmed by 4 bases and 0 bases, with 19 bases remaining between them. This CDR3 has 16 amino acids. Germline V gene sequence: CDR1 GTSNPN, CDR2 SVGIG (reference sequence). The CDR3 DNA is TGTGCCTGGACCACACCCAGGGACACGAGCTCCTACGAGCAGTACTTC. This gives the protein CAWTTPRDTSSYEQYF.

This rearrangement joins TRBV10-2 to TRBJ2-3; TRBD2 is a possible D gene (5 bases). This CDR3 spans 14 amino acids. V was pared by 6 bases and J by 4 bases, with 14 bases between. Germline V gene lookup returns CDR1 WSHSY and CDR2 SAAADI. The CDR3 DNA is TGCGCCAGCAGCGATCCTGGGAGTGCAGATACGCAGTATTTT. Protein: CASSDPGSADTQYF.

V gene TRBV27 combines with J gene TRBJ1-3, with TRBD1 identical over 7 bases. The germline V gene has CDR1 MNHEY and CDR2 SMNVEV (reference sequence). This CDR3 has 15 amino acids. The J segment lost 7 bases and the V segment lost 5 bases, leaving 11 bases of the junction unmatched. The CDR3 reads CASSPIGDRDNTIYF. Written as DNA, the CDR3 is TGTGCCAGCAGTCCTATCGGAGACAGGGATAACACCATATATTTT.

The chain uses TRBV10-3 and TRBJ2-2; possibly TRBD2 for D (6 bases). Germline V lookup: CDR1 ENHRY, CDR2 SYGVKD. The length of the CDR3 is 14 residues. The V end lost 8 bases, the J end lost 2 bases, and 12 bases lay between the germline ends. The DNA for the CDR3 is TGTGCCATCCAAACCGGGACTAACACCGGGGAGCTGTTTTTT. It codes for CAIQTGTNTGELFF.

The CDR3 spells CASLSWVADEQYF. CDR3 nucleotides: TGTGCCAGCCTTTCTTGGGTCGCTGACGAGCAGTACTTC. The chain employs TRBV5-6 and TRBJ2-7; no reliable D call. Trimming left V 7 bases short and J 5 bases short, with 16 bases between. This CDR3 spans 13 amino acids. Germline V CDR1 and CDR2: SGHDT, YYEEEE.

Worth noting for this clone: A junction end diverges from the germline sequence, so it may reflect a read error. The chain employs TRBV11-1 and TRBJ1-6; D gene uncertain. This CDR3 has 15 amino acids. The germline V gene has CDR1 SGHAT and CDR2 FQDESV (reference sequence). As DNA, the CDR3 is TGTGCCAGCAGTTTAGGAACCCCACTTCGTTCACCCCTCCACTTT. Translated: CASSLGTPLRSPLHF.

J is TRBJ2-1 and V is TRBV28, with 15 bases that match TRBD2. CDR1 and CDR2 from the germline V gene are MDHEN and SYDVKM. This CDR3 spans 17 amino acids. V shed 5 bases and J 1 base; nucleotides not matched to a gene: 3. The DNA of the CDR3 is TGTGCCAGCAGTACGGGACTAGCGGGGGGTTCCTACAATGAGCAGTTCTTC. Amino acids: CASSTGLAGGSYNEQFF. The full variable domain, completed using reference TRBV28 and TRBJ2-1, is DVKVTQSSRYLVKRTGEKVFLECVQDMDHENMFWYRQDPGLGLRLIYFSYDVKMKEKGDIPEGYSVSREKKERFSLILESASTNQTSMYLCASSTGLAGGSYNEQFFGPGTRLTVL.

Regarding this clone: The DNA is left out, because the CDR3 cannot be placed on it with certainty; the CDR3 is given as TCRdb lists it. CDR3 amino acids: CASSPDRGRFLETQYF. The chain is built from TRBV7-2 and TRBJ2-5; TRBD1, the table's D call, lacks a check against the DNA. Inclusive of both ends, the CDR3 amounts to 16 amino acids. Germline values: CDR1 SGHTA, CDR2 FQGNSA.

This chain joins TRBV5-6 and TRBJ1-6; 8 nucleotides match TRBD1. The CDR3 has 15 amino acids. Germline V gene data show CDR1 as SGHDT and CDR2 as YYEEEE. With V trimmed by 3 bases and J by 12 bases, 11 bases remained unmatched. The CDR3 loop is CASSSISDRALPLHF. In nucleotides, the CDR3 is TGTGCCAGCAGCTCGATTTCGGACAGGGCATTACCCCTCCACTTT.